This TCR beta chain was sequenced in a study of shared clonotypes between healthy human individuals. Regarding the study as a whole: What limited the represented genetic and exposure-history diversity was the small number of donors.

With regard to this clone: The antigen is undetermined.

Every immunoSEQ plate was one replicate of a subset's evenly spread DNA. Clones were read by immunoSEQ multiplex PCR, and TCRdb kept only the in-frame ones, dropping some. The sample carries about 450,000 clones, 65% to 80% recorded once. Germline V gives CDR1 MDHEN, CDR2 SYDVKM. V shed 4 bases and J shed 5 bases, with 20 bases lying between them. CDR3 length: 16 residues. The sequencing sample was made of PBMCs. J is TRBJ2-5 and V is TRBV28; a weak D match, TRBD1 (6 bases). The receptor was isolated from a woman in her 40s in good health. Some clones in this sample may be carry-over from other donors' samples. The CDR3 DNA follows: TGTGCCAGCAGTTCCACAGGGTCGGTTCTCCGGGAGACCCAGTACTTC. Its protein product is CASSSTGSVLRETQYF.